Below, 22 T cell receptor beta chains from the same sample are listed, as sequenced in a study of blood T cell repertoires in COVID-19. Using immunoSEQ multiplex PCR, the repertoire was profiled, and TCRdb retains in-frame clones only, with some absent. The table has 150,000 to 200,000 clones, 82% seen once; the top ten hold 11%. Sequencing was performed on PBMCs or T cells enriched from blood (not recorded which). These receptors originate from a man aged 45 to 65 who had recovered from COVID-19.

The chain joins TRBV7-3 to TRBJ1-5, with D possibly being TRBD1 (5 bases). With 5 bases removed from V and 3 bases from J, the gap between germline ends came to 8 bases. CDR3 size: 13 residues. Germline lookup yields CDR1 SGHTA and CDR2 FQGTGA. As DNA, the CDR3 is TGTGCCAGCAGCCGGGGGACCAATCAGCCCCAGCATTTT. Protein sequence: CASSRGTNQPQHF.

This rearrangement joins TRBV5-8 to TRBJ2-7; possible D gene TRBD1, 6 bases. Germline lookup yields CDR1 SGHTS and CDR2 YDEGEE. Trimming took 7 bases from V and 0 from J, leaving 17 bases between them. The CDR3 length is 15 residues. The CDR3 here is CASGSLQGRSYEQYF. The CDR3, as DNA: TGTGCCAGCGGCTCCCTTCAGGGGCGCTCCTACGAGCAGTACTTC.

This clone was picked up a small number of times. The J gene is TRBJ2-7, the V gene TRBV6-4; D ambiguous. From germline, CDR1 is MRHNA and CDR2 SNTAGT. Trimming left V 0 bases short and J 5 bases short, with 5 bases between. The CDR3 is made up of 12 amino acids. The chain's CDR3 is CASSDSADEQYF. CDR3 bases: TGTGCCAGCAGTGACTCGGCAGACGAGCAGTACTTC.

The chain couples TRBV14 to TRBJ2-3, with TRBD2 identical over 8 bases. V gave up 7 bases and J gave up 5 bases; unmatched junction bases: 5. This CDR3 has 13 residues. Germline V lookup: CDR1 SGHDN, CDR2 FVKESK. Written as DNA, the CDR3 is TGTGCCAGCACCGATAGCGGGGTAGATACGCAGTATTTT. Translation: CASTDSGVDTQYF. Filled out from reference TRBV14 and TRBJ2-3, the complete variable domain reads EAGVTQFPSHSVIEKGQTVTLRCDPISGHDNLYWYRRVMGKEIKFLLHFVKESKQDESGMPNNRFLAERTGGTYSTLKVQPAELEDSGVYFCASTDSGVDTQYFGPGTRLTVL.

This clone showed up just a few times. The chain has TRBV7-9 and TRBJ2-3; the match to TRBD2 covers 11 bases. The length of the CDR3 is 16 residues. Germline V CDR1 and CDR2: SEHNR, FQNEAQ (reference sequence). V dropped 3 bases and J dropped 6; count of bases not matched to a gene: 8. As DNA, the CDR3 is TGTGCCAGCAGCTTCGCCGGACTAGCGGGCCATGATACGCAGTATTTT. Protein product: CASSFAGLAGHDTQYF.

The CDR3 coding sequence is TGTGCCAGCAGCTTAGTGGGACAAAGAATAACAGATACGCAGTATTTT. Protein: CASSLVGQRITDTQYF. The chain combines TRBV7-8 with TRBJ2-3; maybe TRBD1 (6 bases). Germline-derived CDR1 and CDR2 are SGHVS and FQNEAQ. Trimming left V 1 base short and J 3 bases short, with 14 bases between. The CDR3 is 16 residues long.

This chain joins TRBV7-3 and TRBJ2-1, with TRBD2 identical over 7 bases. The CDR3 has 14 residues. V lost 1 base and J lost 5; bases outside the gene matches: 2. CDR1 is SGHTA, CDR2 FQGTGA, per germline. CDR3 protein: CASSLKTSDNEQFF. In nucleotides, the CDR3 is TGTGCCAGCAGCTTAAAAACTAGCGACAATGAGCAGTTCTTC.

The rearrangement joins TRBV24-1 to TRBJ2-7, with D unresolved. Germline-derived CDR1 and CDR2 are KGHDR and SFDVKD. This CDR3 is built from 12 residues. The V gene lost 3 bases and the J gene lost 7 bases, with 9 bases spanning the gap. DNA of the CDR3: TGTGCCACCAGTGATCAGCGACGGGAGCAGTACTTC. Protein product: CATSDQRREQYF.

The chain recombines TRBV7-2 with TRBJ1-1; TRBD1 matches 7 bases. Germline-derived CDR1 and CDR2 are SGHTA and FQGNSA. The junction had 5 bases not matched to a gene; V was cut back by 4 bases and J by 3 bases. The CDR3 contains 14 residues. In DNA form, the CDR3 reads TGTGCCAGCAGCTCCACAGGGGTGGACACTGAAGCTTTCTTT. Translating it yields CASSSTGVDTEAFF.

The chain has TRBV18 and TRBJ2-1; TRBD2 aligns across 7 bases. The ends lost 4 bases at V and 0 bases at J; junction bases unmatched: 0. Germline values: CDR1 KGHSH, CDR2 LQKENI. The CDR3 length is 14 residues. The CDR3 here is CASSRGSSYNEQFF. CDR3 DNA sequence: TGTGCCAGCTCACGCGGGAGCTCCTACAATGAGCAGTTCTTC.

V and J are TRBV27 and TRBJ1-2, with 9 bases that match TRBD1. The CDR3 is made up of 16 amino acids. The V gene end was trimmed by 8 bases and the J gene end by 8 bases; junction bases not matched to a gene: 18. Germline lookup yields CDR1 MNHEY and CDR2 SMNVEV (reference sequence). CDR3 in amino acids: CASRMVLRGQGNGYTF. In DNA form, the CDR3 reads TGTGCCAGCCGGATGGTGCTCCGGGGACAGGGAAACGGCTACACCTTC.

The chain is built from TRBV4-1 and TRBJ2-5; D is possibly TRBD2 (6 bases). The CDR3 loop spans 16 amino acids. Germline CDR1 is MGHRA and CDR2 is YSYEKL. V was pared by 5 bases and J by 4 bases, with 20 bases between. CDR3 loop: CASSGRAGGSLETQYF. The CDR3 region has the DNA TGCGCCAGCAGCGGTCGGGCTGGGGGGTCCCTAGAGACCCAGTACTTC.

CDR3 DNA sequence: TGTGCCAGTAGTGGACCGGGACAGGGGAGGGAAGAGCAGTACTTC. This codes for CASSGPGQGREEQYF. The chain combines TRBV19 with TRBJ2-7, with TRBD1 identical over 10 bases. V trimming: 5 bases; J trimming: 7 bases; junction bases outside the gene matches: 11. Germline lookup yields CDR1 LNHDA and CDR2 SQIVND (reference sequence). The CDR3 sequence is 15 residues long.

A single count supports this clone. This chain uses TRBV7-9 with TRBJ1-6; 9 nucleotides match TRBD1. Germline V gene lookup returns CDR1 SEHNR and CDR2 FQNEAQ (reference sequence). There are 17 residues in the CDR3. V was pared by 1 base and J by 7 bases, with 8 bases of the junction left unmatched. The CDR3 region is CASSLVGQGGPNSPLHF. In nucleotides, the CDR3 is TGTGCCAGCAGCTTAGTGGGACAGGGTGGGCCGAATTCACCCCTCCACTTT.

This chain joins TRBV19 and TRBJ2-3; D call uncertain. This CDR3 region has 13 residues. The germline V gene has CDR1 LNHDA and CDR2 SQIVND (reference sequence). The V gene lost 6 bases and the J gene lost 4 bases, with 11 bases spanning the gap. In nucleotides, the CDR3 is TGTGCCAGTAGGAGCCTTACGCCAGATACGCAGTATTTT. Translating gives CASRSLTPDTQYF.

The DNA of the CDR3 is TGTGCCAGTAGTTCGGCTAATGAAAAACTGTTTTTT. Encoded protein: CASSSANEKLFF. V and J are TRBV19 and TRBJ1-4; D ambiguous. CDR1 is LNHDA, CDR2 SQIVND, per germline (reference sequence). This CDR3 has 12 amino acids. The V and J ends lost 5 bases and 3 bases respectively, with 4 bases between them.

The chain uses TRBV3-1 (or the pseudogene TRBV3-2) and TRBJ2-2; possibly TRBD2 for D (6 bases). Germline loops: CDR1 LGHDT, CDR2 YNNKEL (reference sequence). This CDR3 has 17 residues. The V and J ends lost 0 bases and 1 base respectively, with 12 bases between them. This chain's CDR3 is CASSQDLGLMNTGELFF. CDR3 nucleotides: TGTGCCAGCAGCCAAGATCTGGGACTGATGAACACCGGGGAGCTGTTTTTT.

The chain joins TRBV2 to TRBJ1-3; D is unresolved. The germline V gene has CDR1 SNHLY and CDR2 FYNNEI. V was cut by 3 bases and J by 0 bases, with 15 bases left in between. The CDR3 is 17 amino acids. The CDR3 sequence: CASSDLPPRTSGNTIYF. In DNA form, the CDR3 reads TGTGCCAGCAGTGACCTACCTCCCCGAACCTCTGGAAACACCATATATTTT.

V gene TRBV6-1 combines with J gene TRBJ2-7; perhaps TRBD2 as D (7 bases). The V gene's germline CDR1 is MNHNS and CDR2 SASEGT. The CDR3 spans 18 residues. Trimming pared 4 bases from V and 4 bases from J, leaving 26 bases between. The CDR3 DNA follows: TGTGCCAGCAGTGGGGGGGCAGATCCCAGCGGGACTAAGTACGAGCAGTACTTC. Encoded protein: CASSGGADPSGTKYEQYF.

This clone was observed once. The chain is built from TRBV27 and TRBJ2-4; 11 bases are a match to TRBD2. Looked up from germline, CDR1 is MNHEY and CDR2 is SMNVEV (reference sequence). This CDR3 comprises 13 residues. J lost 11 bases, V lost 5 bases, and 5 bases had no gene match. The CDR3 protein is CASSQPGLAVQYF. The CDR3 nucleotides read TGTGCCAGCAGTCAGCCGGGACTAGCGGTTCAGTACTTC.

The sample holds a few counts of this clone. The chain uses TRBV30 and TRBJ1-1, with D maybe TRBD1 (6 bases). The germline V gene has CDR1 GTSNPN and CDR2 SVGIG (reference sequence). The CDR3 covers 14 residues. Trimming shortened V by 4 bases and J by 5 bases, and 17 bases separated the two germline ends. CDR3 sequence reads: CAWTPPTGRTEAFF. The CDR3 DNA reads TGTGCCTGGACCCCACCGACAGGACGGACTGAAGCTTTCTTT.

The chain employs TRBV6-2 or TRBV6-3 and TRBJ2-5, with unresolved D. The ends were cut back, 5 bases at V and 3 bases at J, with 13 bases in the middle. The CDR3 is made up of 14 amino acids. The germline CDR1 and CDR2 sequences are MNHEY and SVGEGT. Here the CDR3 reads CASSVSTSEETQYF. The CDR3 nucleotides read TGTGCCAGCAGTGTTTCTACCTCGGAAGAGACCCAGTACTTC.